This entry concerns a single T cell receptor beta chain. V gave up 7 bases and J gave up 2 bases, with 15 bases separating them. Per the germline V gene, CDR1 is WNHNN and CDR2 is SYGVQD (reference sequence). The CDR3 covers 15 residues. The sample originates from a study of technical replicates of blood from a handful of donors. Profiling relied on immunoSEQ multiplex PCR, and the TCRdb table lists in-frame clones only, not all of them. The data show roughly 69,000 clones, more than 85% seen once. The sample comprised PBMCs. This clonotype was sampled from a human donor in good health. Some clones in this sample may be carry-over from other donors' samples. This chain joins TRBV10-1 and TRBJ1-5; possible D gene TRBD1, 6 bases. The CDR3 here is CASKGQREGNQPQHF. CDR3 coding DNA: TGCGCCAGCAAAGGACAGAGGGAAGGCAATCAGCCCCAGCATTTT.